This T cell receptor (beta chain) was captured in a study of CD8 T cells in Susac syndrome (dated by TCRdb to the late 2010s). Context from the whole study: Whether CD8+ T cell activation and differentiation in Susac syndrome was antigen driven was tested using repertoire sequencing.

High-throughput TCR beta sequencing profiled peripheral blood CD8+ and CD4+ T cells from healthy donors, Susac syndrome patients and multiple sclerosis patients. Treatment-naive patients with stable or active relapsing-remitting disease fulfilling revised McDonald criteria were used as multiple sclerosis controls. CD8+ TEMRA cells were enriched by FACS, while bulk CD8+ and CD4+ T cells were purified by magnetic negative isolation. Blood was drawn into EDTA tubes, processed within 24 hours, and PBMCs were isolated by density gradient centrifugation. PBMCs destined for TCR sequencing were cryopreserved in liquid nitrogen and later thawed in a 37 °C water bath. A purity of at least 90% was achieved for sorted or isolated CD4+, CD8+ and CD8+ TEMRA cells. RNA was extracted using the RNeasy kit, and roughly 0.5 to 1 microgram was reverse transcribed with random hexamers. The immunoSEQ multiplex PCR assay, which covers 54 Vbeta and 13 Jbeta segments, was used to amplify TCR beta CDR3 regions. Bias from PCR amplification was corrected by using a synthetic template baseline for primer optimization and for computational correction. As for how the authors treated the data: Reads were annotated to V, D and J genes per IMGT and analyzed with immunoSEQ Analyzer, keeping only productive sequences. Clonality was calculated as one minus the Shannon entropy normalized by log2 of the number of productive unique sequences. For each patient and control, public and private clones were evaluated within the 100 most prevalent clones. Susac-specific clones were defined as absent from healthy and MS cohorts, around 970 published viral clones and other ImmuneACCESS disease sequences. The raw public reads went through TCRdb reprocessing: fastp at Q25, MiXCR clone calling, in-frame beta chains kept. Rows merge per CDR3 protein into single entries with the most common DNA and genes. None of the V and J calls come from the authors' own analysis; TCRdb made them. A total of some 190,000 distinct CDR3 sequences appear in this sample, 90% to 97% of them only once. The ten largest clones capture approximately 0.09% of the sample.

Paper-wide results and their limitations: The TCR sequencing and HLA analysis was acknowledged to have included a relatively small number of individuals.

Trimming removed 3 bases from V and 10 bases from J, leaving 7 bases between the germline ends. The CDR3 spans 10 residues, from the cysteine through the phenylalanine. The read is trimmed to its CDR3 DNA, 30 bases read in frame from base 1. Taken from the germline V gene, the CDR1 and CDR2 loops are SQVTM and ANQGSEA. This clonotype occurred once. Which antigen it targets is not known. No base quality values were provided; no much bigger clone lies one nucleotide off. Support from one read is weak. The specimen sequenced was CD4+ T cells from PBMCs. This sequence was found in a human donor with multiple sclerosis. The chain uses TRBV29-1 and TRBJ2-1; too little of a D gene remains to name it. The CDR3 has the sequence CSVDSMEQFF. The DNA is as follows: TGCAGCGTTGATTCAATGGAGCAGTTCTTC.